This section outlines one T cell receptor beta chain sequence together with its context. The entry originates in a study of CD8+CD57+ T cells in acquired aplastic anemia. The patients chosen for sequencing had shown expansion of CD8+CD57+ cells (detected by flow cytometry). From germline, CDR1 is SGHRS and CDR2 YFSETQ. This CDR3 region has 16 residues. V shed 4 bases and J 4 bases; nucleotides not matched to a gene: 12. CDR3 and TCR beta VDJ profiling relied on genomic DNA as the template. Via MiXCR, TCRdb re-called the reads, giving one row per CDR3 protein. The data hold some 150,000 distinct CDR3 sequences, with 71% observed a single time.

The source material was sorted CD4+, CD8+, or CD8+CD57+ T cells (not recorded which) from PBMCs. The origin of this receptor is a human donor with aplastic anemia. The chain carries TRBV5-1 and TRBJ2-7, with 9 bases fitting TRBD1. The CDR3 is CASSIWDRDSPYEQYF. As DNA, the CDR3 is TGCGCCAGCAGCATATGGGACAGGGACTCCCCTTACGAGCAGTACTTC.